This T cell receptor (beta chain) was captured in a study of tissue T cells after allogeneic stem cell transplantation. This CDR3 region has 12 residues. The V gene's germline CDR1 is KGHPV and CDR2 FQNQEV (reference sequence). V lost 0 bases to trimming and J lost 4 bases, with 4 bases between them. Notes on the study in general: Blood and spleen captured only part of the tissue TCR repertoire. The patient cohort was small and clinically heterogeneous, with limited sampling depth.

Using immunoSEQ multiplex PCR, the repertoire was profiled, and TCRdb retains in-frame clones only, with some absent. This table holds 6,000 to 9,500 clones, around 33% found once. The time point: mouse harvest day 14 after allogeneic transplant. The graft held 10^6 splenic CD5+ T cells and 10^7 T-cell-depleted bone marrow cells. This clone is deemed medium-sized. Its specificity is not known. Germline and genes here are mouse. Read coverage stops 1 residue before the CDR3 terminus; the germline J gene supplies the remainder. The source of this sequence is a female BALB/c mouse given C57BL/6 T cells with graft-versus-host disease after an allogeneic hematopoietic cell transplant. Sequencing used skin. This chain uses TRBV26 with TRBJ2-7, with D hard to call. CDR3 residues: CASSLSGYEQYF. CDR3 bases read: TGTGCCAGCAGTCTGTCCGGGTATGAACAGTAC.